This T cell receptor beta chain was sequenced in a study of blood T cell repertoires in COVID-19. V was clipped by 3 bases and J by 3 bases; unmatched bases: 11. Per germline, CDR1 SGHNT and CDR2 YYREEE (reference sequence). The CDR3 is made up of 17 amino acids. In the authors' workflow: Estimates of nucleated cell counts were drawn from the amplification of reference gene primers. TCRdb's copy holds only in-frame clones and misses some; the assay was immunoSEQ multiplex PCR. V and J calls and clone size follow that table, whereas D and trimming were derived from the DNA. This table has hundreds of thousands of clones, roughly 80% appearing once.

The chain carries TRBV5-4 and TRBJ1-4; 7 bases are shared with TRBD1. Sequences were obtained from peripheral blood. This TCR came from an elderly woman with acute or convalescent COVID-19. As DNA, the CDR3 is TGTGCCAGCAGCTCTGCCAGGGGGACGAGATCTAATGAAAAACTGTTTTTT. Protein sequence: CASSSARGTRSNEKLFF.